These 31 T cell receptor beta chains were all obtained from the same sample, sequenced in a study of blood T cell repertoires in COVID-19. Assay: immunoSEQ multiplex PCR; the TCRdb copy retains only in-frame clones and omits some. The sample records some 340,000 clones, over 80% being singletons. Sequencing used PBMCs or T cells enriched from blood (not recorded which). The receptors here all came from a woman aged 50 to 65 who had recovered from COVID-19.

V and J are TRBV4-3 and TRBJ1-2; no definite D call. Germline CDR1 LGHNA, CDR2 YSLEER. Trimming took 5 bases from V and 8 from J, leaving 15 bases between them. The CDR3 spans 13 residues. CDR3 sequence reads: CASSYALAGGYTF. DNA for the CDR3: TGCGCCAGCAGCTACGCCTTAGCGGGGGGCTACACCTTC.

This chain connects TRBV2 to TRBJ1-5, with D possibly TRBD1 on 5 matching bases. CDR3 size: 13 residues. Trimming stripped 11 bases from V and 4 bases from J, with 15 bases between. Germline CDR1 is SNHLY and CDR2 is FYNNEI. Here the CDR3 reads CAGRREGNQPQHF. CDR3 coding DNA: TGTGCCGGACGCCGGGAGGGGAATCAGCCCCAGCATTTT.

The chain combines TRBV5-1 with TRBJ2-3, with 9 bases fitting TRBD2. CDR1 is SGHRS and CDR2 is YFSETQ in the germline V gene. V lost 6 bases to trimming and J lost 2 bases; unmatched junction nucleotides: 7. This CDR3 is built from 15 residues. CDR3 DNA sequence: TGCGCCAGCATGCAGACTAGCGGATCCACAGATACGCAGTATTTT. Protein: CASMQTSGSTDTQYF.

This rearrangement joins TRBV28 to TRBJ2-5, with 7 bases fitting TRBD1. V was clipped by 6 bases and J by 5 bases; unmatched bases: 12. Germline V lookup: CDR1 MDHEN, CDR2 SYDVKM. The CDR3 covers 15 residues. For the CDR3, the DNA is TGTGCCAGCAGACGGAACCCAGGGGGAACGGAGACCCAGTACTTC. Translation gives CASRRNPGGTETQYF.

V is TRBV5-1 and J is TRBJ2-1; 9 bases map to TRBD2. The CDR3 consists of 15 residues. With 0 bases clipped from V and 6 bases from J, the junction kept 4 bases outside the gene matches. Germline-derived CDR1 and CDR2 are SGHRS and YFSETQ. CDR3 DNA: TGCGCCAGCAGCTTGGGAGGGACTAGCCTCAATGAGCAGTTCTTC. Amino acids: CASSLGGTSLNEQFF.

The chain uses TRBV7-2 and TRBJ1-1; a possible D gene is TRBD1 (5 bases). Germline CDR1 reads SGHTA; CDR2 reads FQGNSA. The CDR3 consists of 17 residues. Trimming removed 1 base at V and 4 bases at J, with 19 bases between. As DNA, the CDR3 is TGTGCCAGCAGCTTAGAAGACAGAGTGAGGGAGGTCACTGAAGCTTTCTTT. This gives the protein CASSLEDRVREVTEAFF.

This clone was seen a few times. The rearrangement joins TRBV4-2 to TRBJ1-5, with TRBD1 matching 8 bases. CDR1 LGHNA and CDR2 YNFKEQ come from the germline V gene. V trimming: 1 base; J trimming: 5 bases; junction bases outside the gene matches: 10. The CDR3 runs to 17 residues. Written as DNA, the CDR3 is TGTGCCAGCAGCCAAGCTCCTCTCCAGGGGGCCCATCAGCCCCAGCATTTT. It translates to CASSQAPLQGAHQPQHF.

This clone was counted only a few times. This rearrangement joins TRBV3-1 (or the pseudogene TRBV3-2) to TRBJ2-3; 9 bases are shared with TRBD2. The V segment lost 1 base and the J segment 3 bases; nucleotides outside the gene matches: 8. Per the germline V gene, CDR1 is LGHDT and CDR2 is YNNKEL (reference sequence). This CDR3 region has 17 residues. The CDR3 region is CASSQGLAGARTDTQYF. The CDR3 DNA reads TGTGCCAGCAGCCAAGGTTTAGCGGGGGCCCGAACAGATACGCAGTATTTT.

CDR3 sequence: CASSQDVTRSGNTIYF. The CDR3 DNA reads as TGCGCCAGCAGCCAAGATGTGACGCGGTCTGGAAACACCATATATTTT. The chain links TRBV4-1 to TRBJ1-3, with no clear D. This CDR3 has 16 amino acids. The germline V gene encodes CDR1 MGHRA and CDR2 YSYEKL. V lost 0 bases to trimming and J lost 1 base, with 10 bases between them.

V gene TRBV29-1 combines with J gene TRBJ1-1, with 7 bases identical to TRBD1. This CDR3 comprises 12 residues. Trimming removed 5 bases from V and 4 bases from J; junction bases left unmatched: 4. CDR1 and CDR2 from the germline V gene are SQVTM and ANQGSEA. As DNA, the CDR3 is TGCAGCGTTAACAGGGGTTTCACTGAAGCTTTCTTT. This gives the protein CSVNRGFTEAFF.

The chain links TRBV2 to TRBJ1-1; 8 nucleotides align to TRBD1. This CDR3 has 13 amino acids. Germline lookup yields CDR1 SNHLY and CDR2 FYNNEI. Germline trimming cut 4 bases from V and 8 bases from J; bases unmatched to any gene: 6. Here the CDR3 DNA reads TGTGCCAGCAGTGGACAGGGGCCTAAAGAAGCTTTCTTT. Residues: CASSGQGPKEAFF.

The chain uses TRBV9 and TRBJ2-7; a possible D gene is TRBD1 (6 bases). The CDR3 sequence is 14 residues long. Germline CDR1 SGDLS, CDR2 YYNGEE. V was trimmed by 0 bases and J by 3 bases, leaving 10 bases between them. This CDR3 reads CASSVDRASYEQYF. For the CDR3, the DNA is TGTGCCAGCAGCGTAGACAGGGCTAGCTACGAGCAGTACTTC.

The rearrangement uses TRBV4-2 and TRBJ2-3, with D possibly being TRBD2 (5 bases). The CDR3 is 14 residues long. Germline V gene sequence: CDR1 LGHNA, CDR2 YNFKEQ. Trimming removed 2 bases at V and 4 bases at J, with 10 bases between. CDR3 sequence: CASSQNKGADTQYF. The CDR3 DNA is TGTGCCAGCAGCCAAAATAAGGGAGCAGATACGCAGTATTTT.

V usage is TRBV20-1 and J usage is TRBJ1-3; D remains unclear. The CDR3 runs to 11 residues. V shed 4 bases and J shed 8 bases, with 9 bases lying between them. The germline gives CDR1 DFQATT, CDR2 SNEGSKA (reference sequence). As DNA, the CDR3 is TGCAGTGCTACCCCCGGGGACACCATATATTTT. Protein product: CSATPGDTIYF.

V is TRBV5-6 and J is TRBJ1-6; D is uncertain. This CDR3 region has 12 residues. V was clipped by 5 bases and J by 10 bases, with 10 bases between them. The germline gives CDR1 SGHDT, CDR2 YYEEEE. CDR3 region: CASSADGSPLHF. CDR3 in DNA: TGTGCCAGCAGTGCCGACGGGTCACCCCTCCACTTT.

The chain has TRBV10-2 and TRBJ2-1; TRBD2 aligns across 13 bases. The germline V gene has CDR1 WSHSY and CDR2 SAAADI. This CDR3 contains 15 residues. V lost 4 bases to trimming and J lost 8 bases; unmatched junction nucleotides: 5. The CDR3 DNA follows: TGCGCCAGCAGTGCAACTAGCGGGAGGGTCGATGAGCAGTTCTTC. As protein: CASSATSGRVDEQFF.

V and J are TRBV18 and TRBJ1-4, with D unclear. V dropped 1 base and J dropped 8 bases, with 8 bases sitting between them. The CDR3 consists of 13 residues. The germline V gene has CDR1 KGHSH and CDR2 LQKENI. The DNA of the CDR3 is TGTGCCAGCTCACCACTTTTGGAGGAAAAACTGTTTTTT. This codes for CASSPLLEEKLFF.

V usage is TRBV7-8 and J usage is TRBJ1-5; no firm D call. This CDR3 is built from 16 residues. From germline, CDR1 is SGHVS and CDR2 FQNEAQ. The ends were cut back, 1 base at V and 3 bases at J, with 13 bases in the middle. CDR3 amino acids: CASSLGGQRINQPQHF. The CDR3 bases are TGTGCCAGCAGCTTAGGAGGCCAGCGTATCAATCAGCCCCAGCATTTT.

The rearrangement joins TRBV5-6 to TRBJ2-7, with a possible D match to TRBD1 (6 bases). This CDR3 comprises 13 residues. V gave up 3 bases and J gave up 4 bases, with 11 bases separating them. Germline loops: CDR1 SGHDT, CDR2 YYEEEE. CDR3 region: CASSYRAGYEQYF. CDR3 coding DNA: TGTGCCAGCAGCTACAGGGCGGGTTACGAGCAGTACTTC.

V is TRBV11-1 and J is TRBJ1-4; TRBD1 agrees at 8 bases. J was trimmed by 5 bases and V by 5 bases; bases with no gene match: 7. This CDR3 is built from 15 residues. Looked up from germline, CDR1 is SGHAT and CDR2 is FQDESV (reference sequence). The CDR3 loop is CASSIVSGGNEKLFF. Here the CDR3 DNA reads TGTGCCAGCAGCATCGTTTCAGGGGGCAATGAAAAACTGTTTTTT.

The V call is TRBV19, the J call TRBJ2-7; the match to TRBD1 covers 7 bases. This CDR3 region has 15 residues. The germline gives CDR1 LNHDA, CDR2 SQIVND (reference sequence). Trimming at V came to 4 bases and at J to 6 bases, leaving 12 bases not matched to a gene. The chain's CDR3 is CASSTRQGSRVEQYF. DNA for the CDR3: TGTGCCAGTAGTACCCGACAGGGTAGTAGGGTCGAGCAGTACTTC.

In this sample, this clone turned up once. V is TRBV3-1 (or the pseudogene TRBV3-2) and J is TRBJ1-1, with a possible D match to TRBD1 (5 bases). The CDR3 length is 13 residues. CDR1 is LGHDT and CDR2 is YNNKEL in the germline V gene (reference sequence). V shed 5 bases and J shed 11 bases, with 18 bases lying between them. The CDR3 loop reads CASSTRQSVAAFF. For the CDR3, the DNA is TGTGCCAGCAGCACCAGACAGTCCGTCGCCGCTTTCTTT.

CDR3: CASRRTGGAGYTF. CDR3 bases: TGTGCCAGCAGACGGACAGGGGGAGCTGGCTACACCTTC. The chain is built from TRBV2 and TRBJ1-2; 10 bases fit TRBD1. This CDR3 contains 13 residues. Losses at the gene ends were 6 bases for V and 7 bases for J; bases not matched to a gene: 5. Germline CDR1 and CDR2: SNHLY and FYNNEI.

This clone was seen only a few times. This chain links TRBV2 with TRBJ2-7; D gene ambiguous. There are 11 residues in the CDR3. Trimming pared 4 bases from V and 3 bases from J, leaving 4 bases between. CDR1 and CDR2 (germline): SNHLY, FYNNEI. The CDR3 sequence is CASSGDYEQYF. The CDR3 DNA reads as TGTGCCAGCAGTGGAGACTACGAGCAGTACTTC.

The chain joins TRBV30 to TRBJ2-1; maybe TRBD2 (6 bases). Trimming pared 2 bases from V and 4 bases from J, leaving 18 bases between. The CDR3 has 16 amino acids. Germline V gene data show CDR1 as GTSNPN and CDR2 as SVGIG (reference sequence). The CDR3 nucleotides read TGTGCCTGGAGTCCTCCGGGACCGGGGGTTTACAATGAGCAGTTCTTC. Its protein product is CAWSPPGPGVYNEQFF.

The chain uses TRBV5-4 and TRBJ1-6; D possibly corresponds to TRBD1 (5 bases). Trimming shortened V by 0 bases and J by 10 bases, and 14 bases separated the two germline ends. This CDR3 comprises 15 residues. Looked up from germline, CDR1 is SGHNT and CDR2 is YYREEE (reference sequence). The CDR3 DNA is TGTGCCAGCAGCTTGGACGGCCCGGGGGGATCACCCCTCCACTTT. It is translated as CASSLDGPGGSPLHF.

The rearrangement joins TRBV6-2 or TRBV6-3 to TRBJ2-3; D gene ambiguous. Trimming removed 6 bases at V and 0 bases at J, with 16 bases between. The germline gives CDR1 MNHEY, CDR2 SVGEGT. The CDR3 spans 16 residues. CDR3 nucleotide sequence: TGTGCCAGCAGCCCTGGGCGACATTCTAGCACAGATACGCAGTATTTT. Translation: CASSPGRHSSTDTQYF.

This rearrangement joins TRBV7-9 to TRBJ2-1; 7 bases map to TRBD2. V shed 5 bases and J 5 bases; nucleotides not matched to a gene: 9. This CDR3 comprises 15 residues. The V gene's germline CDR1 is SEHNR and CDR2 FQNEAQ (reference sequence). The chain's CDR3 is CASSEWGGTNNEQFF. CDR3 DNA: TGTGCCAGCAGCGAATGGGGGGGTACCAACAATGAGCAGTTCTTC.

This chain links TRBV25-1 with TRBJ1-5; 8 bases are shared with TRBD1. The CDR3 contains 13 residues. V was pared by 6 bases and J by 5 bases, with 3 bases of the junction left unmatched. CDR1 and CDR2 from the germline V gene are MGHDK and SYGVNS. DNA for the CDR3: TGTGCCAGCAGACCAGGGGGCTATCAGCCCCAGCATTTT. Translating gives CASRPGGYQPQHF.

The chain links TRBV7-9 to TRBJ1-1, with D uncertain. The CDR3 covers 14 residues. The V gene's germline CDR1 is SEHNR and CDR2 FQNEAQ (reference sequence). Trimming pared 1 base from V and 1 base from J, leaving 7 bases between. CDR3 region: CASSLGAGNTEAFF. The CDR3 DNA follows: TGTGCCAGCAGCTTAGGAGCTGGGAACACTGAAGCTTTCTTT.

This chain uses TRBV6-2 or TRBV6-3 with TRBJ2-3; 10 bases align to TRBD2. Germline loops: CDR1 MNHEY, CDR2 SVGEGT. The V segment lost 5 bases and the J segment 2 bases; nucleotides outside the gene matches: 4. CDR3 length: 15 amino acids. Here the CDR3 reads CASSRTSGATDTQYF. As DNA, the CDR3 is TGTGCCAGCAGTCGGACTAGCGGCGCCACAGATACGCAGTATTTT.